Sequencing of this T cell receptor beta chain was carried out in a study of shared clonotypes between healthy human individuals. When replicate PCRs were run on sorted subsets, they used approximately 210 ng DNA, about 30,000 T cell genomes. Method: immunoSEQ multiplex PCR; TCRdb's copy keeps in-frame clones and lacks some. The sample has about 1.4 million clones, roughly 97% seen once; the top ten hold over 1%. This CDR3 has 11 residues. Germline loops: CDR1 DFQATT, CDR2 SNEGSKA (reference sequence). V dropped 5 bases and J dropped 7 bases, with 12 bases sitting between them. The source material was naive CD4+ T cells sorted from blood. Regarding subset: CD45RA+ positively selected. The TCR originated in a man aged 25 to 45 in good health. The V gene is TRBV20-1, the J gene TRBJ2-7; D ambiguous. The CDR3 reads CSARSRKEQYF. The CDR3 region has the DNA TGCAGTGCTCGAAGCAGGAAAGAGCAGTACTTC.